The 10 T cell receptor beta chains below all came from one sample that was sequenced in a study of beta chain features in type 1 diabetes. Sequenced material consisted of expressed TCRB transcripts (all of the isolated RNA was reverse transcribed). Libraries were prepared by immunoSEQ multiplex PCR; TCRdb keeps only in-frame clonotypes and omits some of them. The sample contains a few hundred thousand clones, roughly 20% of which appear only once. Antigens of these TCRs are unknown. Study observations and caveats: Shorter TCRB CDR3s, moderately but significantly so, marked every one of the four CD4+ subsets in Type 1 diabetes patients.

The sequencing input was naive CD4+ T cells from blood. The source is a woman aged 35 to 49 with type 1 diabetes.

In DNA, the CDR3 is TGTGCCAGCAGCCTTCTAGCGGGGAGGCGCCATGAGCAGTTCTTC. Residues: CASSLLAGRRHEQFF. The chain joins TRBV7-2 to TRBJ2-1; 9 bases are shared with TRBD2. J gave up 8 bases and V 5 bases, and 10 bases lay outside the gene matches. Germline V gene sequence: CDR1 SGHTA, CDR2 FQGNSA. This CDR3 contains 15 residues.

The CDR3 loop is CSVDSEQGAIQPQHF. The CDR3 DNA reads TGCAGCGTTGATTCGGAACAGGGGGCGATTCAGCCCCAGCATTTT. The chain carries TRBV29-1 and TRBJ1-5, with TRBD1 matching over 9 bases. Per the germline V gene, CDR1 is SQVTM and CDR2 is ANQGSEA. This CDR3 has 15 residues. V lost 3 bases to trimming and J lost 6 bases; unmatched junction nucleotides: 9. The full variable domain, with the rest looked up from reference TRBV29-1 and TRBJ1-5, is SAVISQKPSRDICQRGTSLTIQCQVDSQVTMMFWYRQQPGQSLTLIATANQGSEATYESGFVIDKFPISRPNLTFSTLTVSNMSPEDSSIYLCSVDSEQGAIQPQHFGDGTRLSIL.

The rearrangement joins TRBV21-1 to TRBJ1-5; the DNA was not compared with TRBD1, the D call given in the table. TRBV21-1 is given as a pseudogene. This CDR3 contains 17 residues. CDR3 nucleotides: TGTGCCAGCAGCCAAAGGGCAGGGTATTATAGCAATCAGCCCCAGCATTTT. Translating gives CASSQRAGYYSNQPQHF.

CDR3 nucleotide sequence: TGTGCCAGCAGCTTGTCTAGCGGGAGTAACGAGCAGTTCTTC. Translating it yields CASSLSSGSNEQFF. This chain connects TRBV7-9 to TRBJ2-1; 10 nucleotides line up with TRBD2. CDR1 and CDR2 from the germline V gene are SEHNR and FQNEAQ (reference sequence). The CDR3 consists of 14 residues. Trimming removed 3 bases from V and 10 bases from J; junction bases left unmatched: 6.

In this sample, this clone turned up a few times. The rearrangement links TRBV15 to TRBJ1-5, with D perhaps matching TRBD1 (6 bases). Germline values: CDR1 LNHNV, CDR2 YYDKDF (reference sequence). Trimming removed 3 bases at V and 4 bases at J, with 10 bases between. The CDR3 consists of 14 residues. CDR3 loop: CATSSAQGNQPQHF. CDR3 DNA: TGTGCCACCAGCAGCGCGCAGGGGAATCAGCCCCAGCATTTT. Drawing the rest from reference TRBV15 and TRBJ1-5, the complete variable domain is DAMVIQNPRYQVTQFGKPVTLSCSQTLNHNVMYWYQQKSSQAPKLLFHYYDKDFNNEADTPDNFQSRRPNTSFCFLDIRSPGLGDTAMYLCATSSAQGNQPQHFGDGTRLSIL.

A word on this clone: Other DNA sequences in the same sample also yield this CDR3. V usage is TRBV5-1 and J usage is TRBJ1-5; 7 bases are shared with TRBD1. The length of the CDR3 is 14 residues. V dropped 2 bases and J dropped 6; count of bases not matched to a gene: 5. Germline V gene lookup returns CDR1 SGHRS and CDR2 YFSETQ. The CDR3 DNA follows: TGCGCCAGCAGCTTCGGCCAGGGGGGTCAGCCCCAGCATTTT. Residues: CASSFGQGGQPQHF.

V usage is TRBV30 and J usage is TRBJ1-1; the match to TRBD1 covers 7 bases. From germline, CDR1 is GTSNPN and CDR2 SVGIG (reference sequence). The CDR3 totals 13 residues. After removal of 4 bases from V and 7 bases from J, the junction contained 9 bases not matched to a gene. The CDR3 spells CAWNPQGEGEAFF. CDR3 in DNA: TGTGCCTGGAACCCTCAGGGGGAAGGTGAAGCTTTCTTT. The full variable domain, in which reference TRBV30 and TRBJ1-1 provide the parts outside the CDR3, is SQTIHQWPATLVQPVGSPLSLECTVEGTSNPNLYWYRQAAGRGLQLLFYSVGIGQISSEVPQNLSASRPQDRQFILSSKKLLLSDSGFYLCAWNPQGEGEAFFGQGTRLTVV.

The chain combines TRBV6-5 with TRBJ2-1, with D possibly TRBD1 on 5 matching bases. V dropped 8 bases and J dropped 2 bases, with 10 bases sitting between them. This CDR3 region has 13 residues. In germline, CDR1 is MNHEY, CDR2 SVGAGI. CDR3 sequence: CASGASTYNEQFF. The CDR3 region has the DNA TGTGCCAGCGGGGCCAGTACCTACAATGAGCAGTTCTTC.

V is TRBV28 and J is TRBJ2-1, with 7 bases matching TRBD2. CDR3 size: 15 residues. V was pared by 2 bases and J by 4 bases, with 5 bases of the junction left unmatched. Germline V gene sequence: CDR1 MDHEN, CDR2 SYDVKM. The CDR3 nucleotides are TGTGCCAGCAGTTTAAGGCTAGCGGATTACAATGAGCAGTTCTTC. It translates to CASSLRLADYNEQFF.

The sample holds a few counts of this clone. This chain links TRBV9 with TRBJ2-4; 8 bases align to TRBD1. The CDR3 is 14 amino acids. With V trimmed by 3 bases and J by 3 bases, 2 bases remained unmatched. Germline assignment: CDR1 SGDLS and CDR2 YYNGEE. DNA of the CDR3: TGTGCCAGCAGCGGAGGACAGGGCAAAAACATTCAGTACTTC. It specifies CASSGGQGKNIQYF.